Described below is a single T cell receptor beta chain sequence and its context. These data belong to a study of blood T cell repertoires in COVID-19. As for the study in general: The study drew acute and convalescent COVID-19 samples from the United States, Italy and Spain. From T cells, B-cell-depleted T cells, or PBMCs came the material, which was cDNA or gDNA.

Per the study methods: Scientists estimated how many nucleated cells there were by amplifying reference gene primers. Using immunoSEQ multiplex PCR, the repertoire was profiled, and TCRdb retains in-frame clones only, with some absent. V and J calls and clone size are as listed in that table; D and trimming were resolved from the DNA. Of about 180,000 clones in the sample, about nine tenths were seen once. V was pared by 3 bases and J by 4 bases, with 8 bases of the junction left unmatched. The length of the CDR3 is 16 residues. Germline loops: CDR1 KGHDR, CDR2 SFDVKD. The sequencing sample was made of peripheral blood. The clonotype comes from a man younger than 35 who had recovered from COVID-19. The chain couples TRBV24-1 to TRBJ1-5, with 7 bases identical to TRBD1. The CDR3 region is CATSDPRQGANQPQHF. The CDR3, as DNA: TGTGCCACCAGTGATCCCCGACAGGGCGCAAATCAGCCCCAGCATTTT.